This record covers a single T cell receptor (beta chain). What it binds is unknown. Mismatch with germline at one junction end may stem from a read error. The sample originates from a study of tumor-infiltrating lymphocytes in primary liver carcinoma. About the research overall: Primary liver carcinoma, confirmed by histopathology, was surgically resected. Ranging in age from 30 to 69 years, the patients were men and women. Findings and caveats of the study: With p = 0.039, the top-250-clone fraction in tumors significantly exceeded that in blood.

Extraction also yielded germline DNA, while blood RNA was obtained from unsorted whole blood. A primer in the constant region served to generate TCR beta cDNA from approximately 500 ng of total RNA. TCR beta libraries came from three nested multiplex PCR rounds using slightly modified ARM-PCR. Primers for the first two PCR rounds were TRBV1-TRBV30 forward primers and a C-beta reverse primer (about 9 cycles per round). TCRdb re-analysed the multiplex PCR reads in MiXCR, keeping a single row per CDR3 protein. The data contain 300,000 to 350,000 distinct CDR3 sequences, around 50% of them singletons. Germline CDR1 MGHRA, CDR2 YSYEKL. There are 16 residues in the CDR3.

The specimen sequenced was peripheral blood. The receptor comes from a woman aged 30 to 39 with primary liver carcinoma and hepatitis B virus infection. This chain connects TRBV4-1 to TRBJ1-5, with 8 bases matching TRBD1. This CDR3 is CASSQGPRGPNQPHHF. DNA for the CDR3: TGCGCCAGCAGCCAAGGCCCCAGGGGGCCCAATCAGCCCCACCATTTT.